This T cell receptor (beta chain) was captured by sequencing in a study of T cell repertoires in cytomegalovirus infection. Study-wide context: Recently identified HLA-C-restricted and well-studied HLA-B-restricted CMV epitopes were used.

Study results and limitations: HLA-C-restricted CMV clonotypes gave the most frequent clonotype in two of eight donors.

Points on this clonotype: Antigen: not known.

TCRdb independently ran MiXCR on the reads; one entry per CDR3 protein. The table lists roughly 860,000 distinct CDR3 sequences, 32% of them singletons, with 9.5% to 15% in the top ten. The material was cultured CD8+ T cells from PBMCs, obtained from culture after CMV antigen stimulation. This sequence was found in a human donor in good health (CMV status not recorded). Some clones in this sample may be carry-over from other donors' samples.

CDR3 coding DNA: TGTGCCAGCAGCTCCAGCAGGATCCACGAGCAGTACGTC. It codes for CASSSSRIHEQYV. V is TRBV5-6 and J is TRBJ2-7, with D unresolved. In germline, CDR1 is SGHDT, CDR2 YYEEEE. V was trimmed by 3 bases and J by 5 bases, leaving 12 bases between them. This CDR3 is 13 amino acids long.